This T cell receptor (beta chain) stems from a study of cytomegalovirus exposure and HLA in healthy donors. V was clipped by 4 bases and J by 11 bases, with 14 bases between them. This CDR3 comprises 11 residues. From germline, CDR1 is DFQATT and CDR2 SNEGSKA (reference sequence). The study ran its PCR with 60 Vbeta and 13 Jbeta primers. Some clones are missing from TCRdb's copy, which holds only in-frame ones; the method was immunoSEQ multiplex PCR. The sample includes tens of thousands of clones. As regards this clone: The antigen remains undetermined.

Whole-study results and caveats: The authors enumerated over 150 TCR beta chains as linked to cytomegalovirus. It was reported in a later analysis that an Asian-associated ancestry cluster showed fewer N-insertions than the roughly 660-donor mean. Only CMV serostatus was available as immune exposure information. Presence/absence analyses assumed roughly uniform sequencing depth across donors, which may not hold.

The chain couples TRBV20-1 to TRBJ1-2, with D perhaps matching TRBD1 (5 bases). The source is a man between 18 and 29 years old in good health and CMV-seropositive. The sequenced sample was PBMCs. CDR3 sequence reads: CSATGLGGYTF. The CDR3 DNA follows: TGCAGTGCTACGGGGCTGGGGGGATACACCTTC.